This T cell receptor (beta chain) was obtained from a study of T cells after yellow fever vaccination. At least ten counts were recorded for this clonotype. Its target is unknown. Germline CDR1 MGHRA, CDR2 YSYEKL. V lost 1 base and J lost 0, with 12 bases in between. The CDR3 consists of 16 residues. Overall study findings and caveats: Once the booster was given, most primary-vaccination clones reappeared, at just over 95% for CD4 and 88% for CD8. A limited proportion of clonotypes was detected within both the CD4 and CD8 compartments.

Each CDR3 protein gets one entry after TCRdb re-called the 5' RACE reads with MiXCR. The data show roughly 60,000 distinct CDR3 sequences, around 6.9% seen once. The sequence was obtained from a man aged 18 to 30 who received the YFV17D yellow fever vaccine. Source: CD8+ T cells sorted from PBMCs, taken on the day of the first yellow fever vaccination. The V call is TRBV4-1, the J call TRBJ2-5, with D perhaps TRBD2 (5 bases). In nucleotides, the CDR3 is TGCGCCAGCAGCCAAGGGGGAGCGACCTACCAAGAGACCCAGTACTTC. Protein product: CASSQGGATYQETQYF.